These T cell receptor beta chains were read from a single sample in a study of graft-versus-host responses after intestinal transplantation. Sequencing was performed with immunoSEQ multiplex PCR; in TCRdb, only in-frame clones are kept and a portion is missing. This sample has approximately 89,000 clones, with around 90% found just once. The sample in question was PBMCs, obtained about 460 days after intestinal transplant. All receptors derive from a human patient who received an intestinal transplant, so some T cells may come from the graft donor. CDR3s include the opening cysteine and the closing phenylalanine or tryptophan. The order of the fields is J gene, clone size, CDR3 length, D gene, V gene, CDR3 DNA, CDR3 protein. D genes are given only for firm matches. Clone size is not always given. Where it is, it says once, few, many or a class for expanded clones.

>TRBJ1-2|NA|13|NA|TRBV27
TGTGCCAGCAGTTTTGAACGGGGATATGGCTACACCTTC
CASSFERGYGYTF
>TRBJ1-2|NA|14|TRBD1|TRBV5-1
TGCGCCAGCAGCTCACAGGGGGGGTTGGACGGCTACACCTTC
CASSSQGGLDGYTF
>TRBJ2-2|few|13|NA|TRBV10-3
TGTGCCATATCGCCCTTGTCGGGCGGGGAGCTGTTTTTT
CAISPLSGGELFF
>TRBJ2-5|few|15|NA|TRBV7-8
TGTGCCAGCAGCCCCCTGGGAGTGGGGGAGGAGACCCAGTACTTC
CASSPLGVGEETQYF
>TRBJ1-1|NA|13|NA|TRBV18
TGTGCCAGCTCACCGGGGACTCAATGGGAAGCTTTCTTT
CASSPGTQWEAFF
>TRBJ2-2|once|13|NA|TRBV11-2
TGTGCCAGCAGCCTAGTGTGGACCGGGGAGCTGTTTTTT
CASSLVWTGELFF
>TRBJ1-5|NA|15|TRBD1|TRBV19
TGTGCCAGTAGTAATCAGGGGGTTAGCAATCAGCCCCAGCATTTT
CASSNQGVSNQPQHF
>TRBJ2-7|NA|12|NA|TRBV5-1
TGCGCCAGCAGCATAGTAGGGTACGAGCAGTACTTC
CASSIVGYEQYF
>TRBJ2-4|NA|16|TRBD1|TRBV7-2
TGTGCCAGCAGCTTGGGGGTTGGACAGGGGAAATACATTCAGTACTTC
CASSLGVGQGKYIQYF
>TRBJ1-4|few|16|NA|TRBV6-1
TGTGCCAGCAGTGAACCGTTCAGGCAGGCTAATGAAAAACTGTTTTTT
CASSEPFRQANEKLFF
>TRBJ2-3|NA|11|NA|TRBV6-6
TGTGCCAGCAGTTACGGAGATACGCAGTATTTT
CASSYGDTQYF
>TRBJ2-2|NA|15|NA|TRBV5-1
TGCGCCAGCAGCCCAGGGACGGGCGGAACCGGGGAGCTGTTTTTT
CASSPGTGGTGELFF
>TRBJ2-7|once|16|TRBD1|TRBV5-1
TGCGCCAGCAGCTTGGGACAGGGGAATAGTGACTACGAGCAGTACTTC
CASSLGQGNSDYEQYF
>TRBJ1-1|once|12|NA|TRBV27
TGTGCCAGCAGTTTGGGGACGGGGCCGGGGATCTTT
CASSLGTGPGIF
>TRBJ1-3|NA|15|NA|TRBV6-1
TGTGCCAGCAGTGAAGGTAGCTTCTCTGGAAACACCATATATTTT
CASSEGSFSGNTIYF
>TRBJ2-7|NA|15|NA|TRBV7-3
TGTGCCAGCAGCCAACAGGGAAGAGGGACCTACGAGCAGTACTTC
CASSQQGRGTYEQYF
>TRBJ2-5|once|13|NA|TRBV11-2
TGTGCCAGCAGCTTTGGGTTACAAGAGACCCAGTACTTC
CASSFGLQETQYF
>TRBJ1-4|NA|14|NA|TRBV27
TGTGCCAGCAGTCAGCCATACCGGGGGGGAAAACTGTTTTTT
CASSQPYRGGKLFF
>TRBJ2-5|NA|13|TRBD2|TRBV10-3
TGTGCCGCCGGCGGGGGGGCGAGAGAGACCCAGTACTTC
CAAGGGARETQYF
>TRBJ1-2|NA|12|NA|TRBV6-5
TGTGCCACCCCGGACGGACCTTATGGCTACACCTTC
CATPDGPYGYTF
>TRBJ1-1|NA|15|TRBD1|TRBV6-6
TGTGCCAGCAGTGCCGGGACAGGGGGTCGCACTGAAGCTTTCTTT
CASSAGTGGRTEAFF
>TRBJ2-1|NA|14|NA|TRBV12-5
TGTGCTAGTGGTTTGCGGGCCCCGGGGAATGAGCAGTTCTTC
CASGLRAPGNEQFF
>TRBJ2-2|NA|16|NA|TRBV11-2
TGTGCCAGCAGCTTAGAGAGTGCCACCTGGAGCGGGGAGCTGTTTTTT
CASSLESATWSGELFF
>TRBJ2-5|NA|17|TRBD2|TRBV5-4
TGTGCCAGCAGCGGACTAGCGGGAACGAGGTACCAAGAGACCCAGTACTTC
CASSGLAGTRYQETQYF
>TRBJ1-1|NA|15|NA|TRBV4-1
TGCGCCAGCAGCCACCATGGACTCACGAACACTGAAGCTTTCTTT
CASSHHGLTNTEAFF
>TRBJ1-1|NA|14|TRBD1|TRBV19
TGTGCCAGTAGTACGGGCGGGACAGCCTATGAAGCTTTCTTT
CASSTGGTAYEAFF
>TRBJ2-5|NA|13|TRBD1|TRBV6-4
TGTGCCAGCGCCAGGGACAGCTGGGAGACCCAGTACTTC
CASARDSWETQYF
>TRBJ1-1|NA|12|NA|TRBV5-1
TGCGCCAGCAGCCAACGACCCACTGAAGCTTTCTTT
CASSQRPTEAFF
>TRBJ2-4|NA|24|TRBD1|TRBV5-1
TGCGCCAGCAGCGATACGGACAGGGGCGTGGGTCGGCCTCGACCGGGAACTTCCAAAAACATTCAGTACTTC
CASSDTDRGVGRPRPGTSKNIQYF
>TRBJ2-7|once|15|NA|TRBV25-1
TGTGCCAGCAGTGAATGGGGGGCAGGGATCTACGAGCAGTACTTC
CASSEWGAGIYEQYF
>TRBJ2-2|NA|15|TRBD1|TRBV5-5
TGTGCCAGCAGCTTGGGGGACAGGCTAACCGGGGAGCTGTTTTTT
CASSLGDRLTGELFF
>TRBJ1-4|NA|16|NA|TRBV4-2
TGTGCCAGCAGCCCCCTGTCCGGACAGTCTAATGAAAAACTGTTTTTT
CASSPLSGQSNEKLFF
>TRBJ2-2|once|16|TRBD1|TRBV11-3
TGTGCCAGCAGCCCTAGCAGGGGGCAGGGCACCGGGGAGCTGTTTTTT
CASSPSRGQGTGELFF
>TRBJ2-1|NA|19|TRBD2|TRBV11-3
TGTGCCAGCAGCTCCCCAGGGACTAGCGGGGGAAGCTCCTACAATGAGCAGTTCTTC
CASSSPGTSGGSSYNEQFF
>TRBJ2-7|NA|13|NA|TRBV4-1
TGCGCCAGCAGCCAAGGCAAAAATTACGAGCAGTACTTC
CASSQGKNYEQYF
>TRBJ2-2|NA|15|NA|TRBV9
TGTGCCAGCAGCCCTCGGGCGACGAACACCGGGGAGCTGTTTTTT
CASSPRATNTGELFF
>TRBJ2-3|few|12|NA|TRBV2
TGTGCCAGCGTGGGGGGTAGGAATACGCAGTATTTT
CASVGGRNTQYF
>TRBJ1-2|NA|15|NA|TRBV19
TGTGCCAGTAGTATAAGGGACCGGGGATCCTATGGCTACACCTTC
CASSIRDRGSYGYTF
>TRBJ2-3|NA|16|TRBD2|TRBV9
TGTGCCAGCAGCGCCTCGCTAGCGGGGGTCACAGATACGCAGTATTTT
CASSASLAGVTDTQYF
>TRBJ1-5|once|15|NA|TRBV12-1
TGTGCCACCCAGGCCGGACAGGGGGTCCATCAGCCCCAGCATTTT
CATQAGQGVHQPQHF
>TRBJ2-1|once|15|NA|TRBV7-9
TGTGCCAGCAGCTTACGAGACAGCTCCTACAATGAGCAGTTCTTC
CASSLRDSSYNEQFF
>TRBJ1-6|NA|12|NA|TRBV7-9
TGTGCCAGCAGCTTCTCGGTCCCACCCCTCCACTTT
CASSFSVPPLHF
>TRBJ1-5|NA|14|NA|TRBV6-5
TGTGCCAGCAGTCCTCAGGGAATAGGCCAGCCCCAGCATTTT
CASSPQGIGQPQHF
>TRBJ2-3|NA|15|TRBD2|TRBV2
TGTGCCAGCAGTTCACTAGCGGGGGGGGCAGATACGCAGTATTTT
CASSSLAGGADTQYF
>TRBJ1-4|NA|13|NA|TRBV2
TGTGCCAGCAGTGACGGGCAGAATGAAAAACTGTTTTTT
CASSDGQNEKLFF
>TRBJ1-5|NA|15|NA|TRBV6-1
TGTGCCAGCAGTGAAGGGCCGAGGAGTGATCAGCCCCAGCATTTT
CASSEGPRSDQPQHF
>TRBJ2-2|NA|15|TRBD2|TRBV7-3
TGTGCCAGCAGCTTAGGGCTAGCGGGCACCGGGGAGCTGTTTTTT
CASSLGLAGTGELFF
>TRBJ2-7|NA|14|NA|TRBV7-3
TGTGCCAGCAGCTGGGGCGGGGGCCCGTACGAGCAGTACTTC
CASSWGGGPYEQYF
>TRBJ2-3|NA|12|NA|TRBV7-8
TGTGCCAGCAGCCCCTTTACAGATACGCAGTATTTT
CASSPFTDTQYF
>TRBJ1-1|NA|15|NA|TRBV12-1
TGTGCCAGCAGCTTTGTGGCAGGGGGCGAAACTGAAGCTTTCTTT
CASSFVAGGETEAFF
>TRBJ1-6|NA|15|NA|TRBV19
TGTGCCAGTAGTAGGGTGTCGGGGGCTGGATCACCCCTCCACTTT
CASSRVSGAGSPLHF
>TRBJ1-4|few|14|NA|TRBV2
TGTGCCAGCAGGGACAGTTCAACTAATGAAAAACTGTTTTTT
CASRDSSTNEKLFF
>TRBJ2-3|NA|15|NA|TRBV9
TGTGCCAGCAGCGTAACGGGACGGGGCACAGATACGCAGTATTTT
CASSVTGRGTDTQYF
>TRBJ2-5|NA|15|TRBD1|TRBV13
TGTGCCAGCAGCCGGTGGGGACAGGGCCGGGAGACCCAGTACTTC
CASSRWGQGRETQYF
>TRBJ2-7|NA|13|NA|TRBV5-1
TGCGCCAGCAGGTACCTCGGGTCCTACGAGCAGTACTTC
CASRYLGSYEQYF
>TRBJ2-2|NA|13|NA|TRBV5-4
TGTGCCAGCAAAGTGGAGAACACCGGGGAGCTGTTTTTT
CASKVENTGELFF
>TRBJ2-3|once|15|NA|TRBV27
TGTGCCAGCAGTTTAAGGCGGGGGCTCACAGATACGCAGTATTTT
CASSLRRGLTDTQYF